This T cell receptor beta chain was recorded in a study of PD-L1 blockade in urothelial cancer. In the study overall: Twenty-five of the 29 patients were men with bladder-origin urothelial cancer. The number of prior chemotherapy regimens per patient was 0 to 3. Blood samples had a median of 141,255 T cells, tens of thousands of unique TCRs, and clonality 0.08 to 0.09.

Some clones are missing from TCRdb's copy, which holds only in-frame ones; the method was immunoSEQ multiplex PCR. The sample has approximately 37,000 clones; more than 70% are singletons. This clone was observed a few times. This clonotype originated in a man aged 60 to 75 with urothelial cancer. Source: PBMCs, taken around atezolizumab (anti-PD-L1) treatment.

Here the CDR3 reads CATSAGGSSYEQYF. The CDR3, as DNA: TGTGCCACCTCAGCGGGCGGGAGCTCCTACGAGCAGTACTTC. The chain couples TRBV19 to TRBJ2-7; 7 positions match TRBD2. The germline CDR1 and CDR2 sequences are LNHDA and SQIVND (reference sequence). V dropped 10 bases and J dropped 0; count of bases not matched to a gene: 9. This CDR3 is built from 14 residues.